These T cell receptor beta chains were read from a single sample in a study of blood T cell repertoires in COVID-19. Some clones are missing from TCRdb's copy, which holds only in-frame ones; the method was immunoSEQ multiplex PCR. The table lists roughly 250,000 clones, about nine tenths of them singletons. The sample comprised PBMCs or T cells enriched from blood (not recorded which). The source is a woman in her late teens or twenties who had recovered from COVID-19. Both conserved end residues are part of each CDR3. D genes are given only for firm matches. The size entry is marked missing in some rows and otherwise reads once, few, many or a size class.

d_gene: -
j_gene: TRBJ1-2
abundance: -
v_gene: TRBV3-1/TRBV3-2
CDR3aa: CASSQDLTGSYGYTF
CDR3nt: TGTGCCAGCAGCCAAGATCTTACAGGGAGCTATGGCTACACCTTC

d_gene: TRBD2
j_gene: TRBJ2-1
abundance: -
v_gene: TRBV29-1
CDR3aa: CSVGGTEGTSKFF
CDR3nt: TGCAGCGTTGGGGGGACAGAGGGGACTAGCAAGTTCTTC

d_gene: TRBD2
j_gene: TRBJ2-1
abundance: -
v_gene: TRBV7-9
CDR3aa: CASSPRLAPYNEQFF
CDR3nt: TGTGCCAGCAGTCCCCGACTAGCTCCGTACAATGAGCAGTTCTTC

d_gene: TRBD2
j_gene: TRBJ2-3
abundance: -
v_gene: TRBV25-1
CDR3aa: CASSMPGRGGLTDTQYF
CDR3nt: TGTGCCAGCAGTATGCCGGGACGGGGGGGCCTCACGGATACGCAGTATTTT

d_gene: TRBD1
j_gene: TRBJ1-1
abundance: -
v_gene: TRBV15
CDR3aa: CATSRATGGTEAFF
CDR3nt: TGTGCCACCAGCAGAGCGACAGGGGGCACTGAAGCTTTCTTT

d_gene: -
j_gene: TRBJ2-7
abundance: -
v_gene: TRBV7-2
CDR3aa: CASSLAHSSYEQYF
CDR3nt: TGTGCCAGCAGCTTAGCCCACAGCTCCTACGAGCAGTACTTC

d_gene: -
j_gene: TRBJ1-4
abundance: -
v_gene: TRBV28
CDR3aa: CASRRGRRSEKLFF
CDR3nt: TGTGCCAGCAGGCGGGGCCGGAGAAGTGAAAAACTGTTTTTT

d_gene: TRBD1
j_gene: TRBJ1-2
abundance: -
v_gene: TRBV6-1
CDR3aa: CASSEPGTGDSYGYTF
CDR3nt: TGTGCCAGCAGTGAACCAGGGACAGGGGATTCCTATGGCTACACCTTC

d_gene: -
j_gene: TRBJ1-2
abundance: -
v_gene: TRBV19
CDR3aa: CASRFGTVGGYGYTF
CDR3nt: TGTGCCAGTAGATTTGGGACCGTGGGAGGCTATGGCTACACCTTC

d_gene: -
j_gene: TRBJ2-3
abundance: -
v_gene: TRBV10-3
CDR3aa: CATVGLPDVDTQYF
CDR3nt: TGTGCCACCGTGGGACTTCCCGACGTGGATACGCAGTATTTT

d_gene: -
j_gene: TRBJ2-7
abundance: -
v_gene: TRBV19
CDR3aa: CASSPQRDGTYEQYF
CDR3nt: TGTGCCAGTAGTCCTCAGCGTGACGGGACCTACGAGCAGTACTTC

d_gene: -
j_gene: TRBJ1-5
abundance: -
v_gene: TRBV2
CDR3aa: CASSVRGGNQPQHF
CDR3nt: TGTGCCAGCAGTGTGCGGGGGGGCAATCAGCCCCAGCATTTT

d_gene: -
j_gene: TRBJ2-6
abundance: once
v_gene: TRBV5-1
CDR3aa: CASSLEVRAAGANVLTF
CDR3nt: TGCGCCAGCAGCTTGGAGGTCAGGGCGGCGGGGGCCAACGTCCTGACTTTC

d_gene: TRBD1
j_gene: TRBJ2-1
abundance: -
v_gene: TRBV6-5
CDR3aa: CASGQGAPNEQFF
CDR3nt: TGTGCCAGCGGACAGGGGGCGCCTAATGAGCAGTTCTTC

d_gene: -
j_gene: TRBJ2-5
abundance: -
v_gene: TRBV11-3
CDR3aa: CASSLFSGRGEETQYF
CDR3nt: TGTGCCAGCAGCTTATTTTCGGGGCGGGGAGAAGAGACCCAGTACTTC

d_gene: -
j_gene: TRBJ1-3
abundance: -
v_gene: TRBV23-1
CDR3aa: CASSGAPSGNTIYF
CDR3nt: TGCGCCAGCAGTGGGGCCCCCTCTGGAAACACCATATATTTT

d_gene: -
j_gene: TRBJ1-2
abundance: -
v_gene: TRBV25-1
CDR3aa: CASSPPGYYGYTF
CDR3nt: TGTGCCAGCAGTCCTCCAGGGTACTATGGCTACACCTTC

d_gene: TRBD1
j_gene: TRBJ1-6
abundance: -
v_gene: TRBV27
CDR3aa: CASCRDSVNSPLHF
CDR3nt: TGTGCCAGCTGCCGGGACAGTGTGAATTCACCCCTCCACTTT

d_gene: -
j_gene: TRBJ2-3
abundance: -
v_gene: TRBV11-2
CDR3aa: CASQTDFGDTQYF
CDR3nt: TGTGCCAGCCAGACAGACTTCGGCGATACGCAGTATTTT

d_gene: TRBD2
j_gene: TRBJ2-3
abundance: once
v_gene: TRBV27
CDR3aa: CASSLTRGLAGGKGSPQRTDTQYF
CDR3nt: TGTGCCAGCAGTTTAACCAGAGGACTAGCGGGAGGAAAGGGTTCTCCCCAGCGCACAGATACGCAGTATTTT

d_gene: -
j_gene: TRBJ1-2
abundance: few
v_gene: TRBV2
CDR3aa: CASSELQSNYGYTF
CDR3nt: TGTGCCAGCAGTGAACTACAGTCCAACTATGGCTACACCTTC

d_gene: -
j_gene: TRBJ1-1
abundance: -
v_gene: TRBV27
CDR3aa: CASRYQGMAEAFF
CDR3nt: TGTGCCAGCAGGTATCAGGGGATGGCTGAAGCTTTCTTT

d_gene: TRBD2
j_gene: TRBJ2-3
abundance: once
v_gene: TRBV9
CDR3aa: CASSVDTSGYTDTQYF
CDR3nt: TGTGCCAGCAGCGTAGACACTAGCGGTTACACAGATACGCAGTATTTT

d_gene: -
j_gene: TRBJ1-1
abundance: -
v_gene: TRBV5-1
CDR3aa: CASSLALNTEAFF
CDR3nt: TGCGCCAGCAGCTTGGCCCTAAACACTGAAGCTTTCTTT

d_gene: -
j_gene: TRBJ2-1
abundance: -
v_gene: TRBV20-1
CDR3aa: CSANQGGEQFF
CDR3nt: TGCAGTGCTAATCAGGGTGGTGAGCAGTTCTTC

d_gene: -
j_gene: TRBJ2-3
abundance: -
v_gene: TRBV19
CDR3aa: CASSDGSYFDTQYF
CDR3nt: TGTGCCAGTAGCGACGGGAGCTACTTCGATACGCAGTATTTT

d_gene: -
j_gene: TRBJ1-2
abundance: -
v_gene: TRBV12-3/TRBV12-4
CDR3aa: CASSFRQYGYTF
CDR3nt: TGTGCCAGCAGTTTTCGACAGTATGGCTACACCTTC

d_gene: TRBD1
j_gene: TRBJ2-7
abundance: once
v_gene: TRBV2
CDR3aa: CASMTGQGNYEQYF
CDR3nt: TGTGCCAGCATGACGGGACAGGGGAACTACGAGCAGTACTTC

d_gene: -
j_gene: TRBJ1-3
abundance: -
v_gene: TRBV15
CDR3aa: CATSRDQGVGNTIYF
CDR3nt: TGTGCCACCAGCAGAGATCAAGGGGTCGGAAACACCATATATTTT

d_gene: TRBD2
j_gene: TRBJ2-3
abundance: -
v_gene: TRBV2
CDR3aa: CASSLEGLAPDTQYF
CDR3nt: TGTGCCAGCAGTCTGGAGGGACTAGCCCCAGATACGCAGTATTTT

d_gene: TRBD1
j_gene: TRBJ1-2
abundance: few
v_gene: TRBV7-9
CDR3aa: CATESGTGGHGYTF
CDR3nt: TGTGCCACCGAAAGTGGGACAGGGGGTCATGGCTACACCTTC

d_gene: TRBD2
j_gene: TRBJ2-5
abundance: -
v_gene: TRBV13
CDR3aa: CASSSSGAQETQYF
CDR3nt: TGTGCCAGCAGCTCGAGCGGGGCCCAAGAGACCCAGTACTTC

d_gene: TRBD2
j_gene: TRBJ2-2
abundance: -
v_gene: TRBV11-2
CDR3aa: CASSPQLAGGPGELFF
CDR3nt: TGTGCCAGCAGCCCACAACTAGCGGGAGGACCCGGGGAGCTGTTTTTT

d_gene: -
j_gene: TRBJ2-7
abundance: -
v_gene: TRBV5-1
CDR3aa: CASSKTDTYEQYF
CDR3nt: TGCGCCAGCAGTAAAACAGACACCTACGAGCAGTACTTC

d_gene: -
j_gene: TRBJ2-2
abundance: -
v_gene: TRBV7-8
CDR3aa: CASSLGTNTGELFF
CDR3nt: TGTGCCAGCAGCTTGGGGACTAACACCGGGGAGCTGTTTTTT

d_gene: -
j_gene: TRBJ1-1
abundance: once
v_gene: TRBV11-3
CDR3aa: CASSLRRGRPEAFF
CDR3nt: TGTGCCAGCAGCTTACGGAGAGGGCGACCTGAAGCTTTCTTT

d_gene: TRBD1
j_gene: TRBJ2-7
abundance: once
v_gene: TRBV6-5
CDR3aa: CASQPGQGVSYEQYF
CDR3nt: TGTGCCAGCCAACCGGGACAGGGGGTTTCCTACGAGCAGTACTTC

d_gene: -
j_gene: TRBJ1-2
abundance: -
v_gene: TRBV19
CDR3aa: CASLEGVGLTGYGYTF
CDR3nt: TGTGCCAGCCTTGAGGGGGTGGGCCTAACGGGCTATGGCTACACCTTC

d_gene: -
j_gene: TRBJ2-1
abundance: -
v_gene: TRBV11-3
CDR3aa: CASSLEGARREQFF
CDR3nt: TGTGCCAGCAGCTTAGAGGGGGCGAGACGCGAGCAGTTCTTC

d_gene: -
j_gene: TRBJ1-1
abundance: -
v_gene: TRBV18
CDR3aa: CASSPPAIGSHTEAFF
CDR3nt: TGTGCCAGCTCACCACCTGCAATCGGTTCCCACACTGAAGCTTTCTTT

d_gene: -
j_gene: TRBJ1-1
abundance: -
v_gene: TRBV18
CDR3aa: CASSPQFGMNTEAFF
CDR3nt: TGTGCCAGCTCACCACAGTTCGGGATGAACACTGAAGCTTTCTTT

d_gene: TRBD1
j_gene: TRBJ2-3
abundance: few
v_gene: TRBV3-1/TRBV3-2
CDR3aa: CASSQGNRGQSDTQYF
CDR3nt: TGTGCCAGCAGCCAGGGAAACAGGGGACAGTCAGATACGCAGTATTTT

d_gene: -
j_gene: TRBJ2-7
abundance: -
v_gene: TRBV2
CDR3aa: CASSTGFYEQYF
CDR3nt: TGTGCCAGCAGTACAGGGTTCTACGAGCAGTACTTC

d_gene: -
j_gene: TRBJ1-2
abundance: -
v_gene: TRBV7-2
CDR3aa: CASSLSRAGDGYTF
CDR3nt: TGTGCCAGCAGCTTATCGAGGGCAGGGGATGGCTACACCTTC

d_gene: TRBD1
j_gene: TRBJ2-2
abundance: once
v_gene: TRBV24-1
CDR3aa: CATSDPDRGRDTGELFF
CDR3nt: TGTGCCACCAGTGACCCAGACAGGGGGCGCGACACCGGGGAGCTGTTTTTT

d_gene: -
j_gene: TRBJ1-2
abundance: -
v_gene: TRBV12-3/TRBV12-4
CDR3aa: CASSVRRFYGYTF
CDR3nt: TGTGCCAGCAGCGTTCGGAGATTCTATGGCTACACCTTC

d_gene: TRBD1
j_gene: TRBJ1-1
abundance: -
v_gene: TRBV5-4
CDR3aa: CASRMGDRVGDTEAFF
CDR3nt: TGTGCCAGCAGGATGGGGGACAGGGTAGGTGACACTGAAGCTTTCTTT

d_gene: -
j_gene: TRBJ1-2
abundance: -
v_gene: TRBV6-5
CDR3aa: CASTRGGAGALGYTF
CDR3nt: TGTGCCAGCACTCGAGGAGGCGCAGGGGCGCTGGGCTACACCTTC

d_gene: -
j_gene: TRBJ2-7
abundance: -
v_gene: TRBV18
CDR3aa: CASSSPSGSYPREQYF
CDR3nt: TGTGCCAGCTCATCACCAAGCGGTTCCTATCCTAGGGAGCAGTACTTC

d_gene: TRBD1
j_gene: TRBJ1-1
abundance: -
v_gene: TRBV7-9
CDR3aa: CASRRGRGVNTEAFF
CDR3nt: TGTGCCAGCAGGCGGGGCAGGGGGGTCAACACTGAAGCTTTCTTT